The 17 T cell receptor beta chains below come from one sample, sequenced in a study of blood T cell repertoires in COVID-19. The assay was immunoSEQ multiplex PCR, and TCRdb's table has in-frame clones only and misses some. Of roughly 670,000 clones in the sample, just under 90% are singletons; the top ten hold under 0.3%. Sequenced: peripheral blood. These receptors came from a woman aged 18 to 35 with acute or convalescent COVID-19.

The genes are TRBV7-2 and TRBJ1-1; the match to TRBD1 covers 8 bases. The CDR3 has 16 residues. Germline CDR1 SGHTA, CDR2 FQGNSA. V shed 1 base, J shed 4 bases, and the junction held 8 bases outside the gene matches. The DNA of the CDR3 is TGTGCCAGCAGCTTAGGGACAGGGCTAATTGGCACTGAAGCTTTCTTT. Its protein is CASSLGTGLIGTEAFF.

The chain has TRBV6-5 and TRBJ1-2; TRBD1 might be the D (5 bases). This CDR3 is built from 15 residues. Trimming shortened V by 7 bases and J by 3 bases, and 18 bases separated the two germline ends. Looked up from germline, CDR1 is MNHEY and CDR2 is SVGAGI. CDR3: CASNRLGGTDYGYTF. DNA for the CDR3: TGTGCCAGCAATCGCCTTGGGGGGACGGACTATGGCTACACCTTC.

Points on this clone: Other DNA variants within this sample encode the same CDR3. This chain joins TRBV19 and TRBJ2-3; TRBD1 is a possible D gene (6 bases). V shed 3 bases and J shed 0 bases, with 10 bases lying between them. Germline V gene lookup returns CDR1 LNHDA and CDR2 SQIVND (reference sequence). The CDR3 is 15 amino acids. The CDR3: CASSIGGSSTDTQYF. CDR3 bases: TGTGCCAGTAGTATTGGGGGCAGTAGCACAGATACGCAGTATTTT.

The chain carries TRBV2 and TRBJ2-7; 11 bases align to TRBD1. Germline CDR1 reads SNHLY; CDR2 reads FYNNEI. Trimming removed 6 bases from V and 6 bases from J; junction bases left unmatched: 10. The CDR3 is 15 amino acids. The CDR3 sequence: CASRSGQGESGEQYF. In nucleotides, the CDR3 is TGTGCCAGCAGATCGGGACAGGGGGAATCGGGCGAGCAGTACTTC.

V is TRBV29-1 and J is TRBJ1-2; D remains unclear. CDR1 SQVTM and CDR2 ANQGSEA come from the germline V gene. Trimming took off 6 bases at V and 5 bases at J, with 16 bases between the two ends. The CDR3 sequence is 13 residues long. CDR3 DNA sequence: TGCAGCGTGGGAGGATCATCGGGGTATGGCTACACCTTC. Protein: CSVGGSSGYGYTF.

J is TRBJ1-3 and V is TRBV5-1, with D maybe TRBD1 (5 bases). The V gene's germline CDR1 is SGHRS and CDR2 YFSETQ. V was shortened by 5 bases and J by 0 bases, with 12 bases between the two germline ends. The CDR3 is 15 amino acids. CDR3 in amino acids: CASSKTANSGNTIYF. CDR3 bases: TGCGCCAGCAGTAAGACAGCAAACTCTGGAAACACCATATATTTT.

V and J are TRBV19 and TRBJ2-7; 7 bases map to TRBD1. Germline loops: CDR1 LNHDA, CDR2 SQIVND (reference sequence). CDR3 size: 13 residues. V trimming: 8 bases; J trimming: 4 bases; junction bases outside the gene matches: 8. CDR3 sequence reads: CASSTGSTYEQYF. In nucleotides, the CDR3 is TGTGCCAGTTCGACAGGGAGTACATACGAGCAGTACTTC.

This chain links TRBV6-5 with TRBJ1-1, with a possible D match to TRBD1 (5 bases). Trimming cost V 6 bases and J 2 bases, with 10 bases left between them. Germline V gives CDR1 MNHEY, CDR2 SVGAGI. The CDR3 is 13 amino acids. The CDR3 DNA reads as TGTGCCAGCAGGGACAACTTAAACACTGAAGCTTTCTTT. Its protein product is CASRDNLNTEAFF.

This rearrangement joins TRBV4-2 to TRBJ1-1; D is possibly TRBD1 (5 bases). From germline, CDR1 is LGHNA and CDR2 YNFKEQ. The CDR3 sequence is 15 residues long. V was trimmed by 3 bases and J by 1 base, leaving 12 bases between them. The CDR3 spells CASSHERTRNTEAFF. Written as DNA, the CDR3 is TGTGCCAGCAGCCACGAACGGACACGGAACACTGAAGCTTTCTTT.

V is TRBV5-1 and J is TRBJ1-2, with 7 bases aligning to TRBD1. Germline loops: CDR1 SGHRS, CDR2 YFSETQ. With 4 bases clipped from V and 4 bases from J, the junction kept 4 bases outside the gene matches. The CDR3 totals 13 residues. CDR3 amino acids: CASSPGTAYGYTF. DNA of the CDR3: TGCGCCAGCAGCCCGGGGACAGCCTATGGCTACACCTTC.

The rearrangement links TRBV7-9 to TRBJ2-7; a weak D match, TRBD2 (6 bases). Trimming took off 5 bases at V and 3 bases at J, with 14 bases between the two ends. Germline V gene lookup returns CDR1 SEHNR and CDR2 FQNEAQ (reference sequence). CDR3 length: 14 amino acids. The CDR3 region has the DNA TGTGCCAGCAGCCTGCTACCCGGGGGCTACGAGCAGTACTTC. Protein sequence: CASSLLPGGYEQYF.

The chain couples TRBV5-1 to TRBJ1-2; D is undetermined. The CDR3 spans 11 residues. Germline loops: CDR1 SGHRS, CDR2 YFSETQ. The V gene lost 0 bases and the J gene lost 14 bases, with 11 bases spanning the gap. As DNA, the CDR3 is TGCGCCAGCAGCTTGGACAGCCTAACTACCTTC. This codes for CASSLDSLTTF.

The J gene is TRBJ1-6, the V gene TRBV5-1; 9 bases are shared with TRBD1. CDR3 length: 14 residues. After removal of 7 bases from V and 7 bases from J, the junction contained 6 bases not matched to a gene. Per germline, CDR1 SGHRS and CDR2 YFSETQ. CDR3 in amino acids: CASGTGIQNSPLHF. Written as DNA, the CDR3 is TGCGCCAGCGGGACAGGGATCCAAAATTCACCCCTCCACTTT.

The CDR3 spells CASITEGHNSPLHF. The CDR3 nucleotides read TGTGCCAGCATTACCGAGGGCCATAATTCACCCCTCCACTTT. The rearrangement joins TRBV6-6 to TRBJ1-6; D remains unclear. The V end lost 7 bases, the J end lost 5 bases, and 12 bases lay between the germline ends. Germline assignment: CDR1 MNHNY and CDR2 SVGAGI (reference sequence). The CDR3 has 14 amino acids.

V and J are TRBV3-1 (or the pseudogene TRBV3-2) and TRBJ1-2; D perhaps matches TRBD1 (6 bases). CDR1 and CDR2 (germline): LGHDT, YNNKEL (reference sequence). Trimming took off 6 bases at V and 8 bases at J, with 16 bases between the two ends. This CDR3 is 13 amino acids long. The CDR3 sequence: CASRQTGGGGYTF. The CDR3 DNA reads as TGTGCCAGCAGACAGACAGGCGGTGGAGGCTACACCTTC.

V usage is TRBV3-1 (or the pseudogene TRBV3-2) and J usage is TRBJ1-3; maybe TRBD1 (5 bases). Germline CDR1 and CDR2: LGHDT and YNNKEL (reference sequence). The germline V and J ends were trimmed by 1 base and 1 base, with 11 bases remaining between them. CDR3 size: 16 residues. The CDR3 here is CASSQVYAGSGNTIYF. CDR3 bases: TGTGCCAGCAGCCAAGTCTATGCAGGGTCTGGAAACACCATATATTTT.

The V and J genes are TRBV2 and TRBJ1-1; 10 bases map to TRBD1. After removal of 6 bases from V and 3 bases from J, the junction contained 10 bases not matched to a gene. This CDR3 contains 16 residues. Germline V gives CDR1 SNHLY, CDR2 FYNNEI. CDR3 region: CASSPKDRGFDTEAFF. The CDR3 DNA follows: TGTGCCAGCAGCCCTAAGGACAGGGGGTTTGACACTGAAGCTTTCTTT.